The TCR beta chain described here comes from a study of naive and memory T cell subsets. V was clipped by 4 bases and J by 6 bases, with 19 bases between them. The CDR3 is 16 residues long. CDR1 and CDR2 from the germline V gene are SGHDN and FVKESK. Study-wide results and caveats: Expression changes during T cell differentiation may affect RNA-based TCR counts. Over 90% of naive TCR sequences appeared only once, unlike memory subsets. Naive repertoires, especially CD8, held a few larger clonotypes, possibly memory cells re-expressing CD45RA.

Only a few counts were recorded for this clonotype. Its specificity is not known. Both TRBC1 and TRBC2 were covered by a beta constant-region primer of two equimolar oligonucleotides. Four rounds of PCR amplified the ligated cDNA using nested alpha and beta constant-region primers plus SP2. TCRdb re-derived calls from the UMI-ligation and nested PCR reads in MiXCR, one entry per CDR3 protein. The profile shows tens of thousands of distinct CDR3 sequences, about 11% of them singletons. The chain links TRBV14 to TRBJ2-4, with D possibly matching TRBD2 (7 bases). The receptor comes from a human donor in good health. What was sequenced was naive CD4+ T cells from blood. CDR3 sequence: CASSPKGGSRRNIQYF. DNA of the CDR3: TGTGCCAGCAGCCCCAAGGGGGGGAGTAGGAGAAACATTCAGTACTTC.